What follows describes a single T cell receptor beta chain. This record comes from a study of CD8 T cells in Susac syndrome. Reverse transcription used roughly 0.45 to 1 ug RNA and random hexamers. Amplification of the TCR beta CDR3 was carried out by immunoSEQ multiplex PCR, which spanned a total of 54 Vbeta and 13 Jbeta segments. Via MiXCR, TCRdb re-called the immunoSEQ multiplex PCR reads, giving one row per CDR3 protein. The table shows 150,000 to 200,000 distinct CDR3 sequences, with 94% occurring only once. Germline V gives CDR1 SGHNT, CDR2 YYREEE (reference sequence). This CDR3 spans 15 amino acids. V was cut by 4 bases and J by 0 bases, with 14 bases left in between. FACS was used to enrich TEMRA cells, whereas the CD8+ and CD4+ T cells were obtained by negative isolation.

What was sequenced was CD4+ T cells from PBMCs. The receptor was derived from a human donor with multiple sclerosis. The V call is TRBV5-4, the J call TRBJ2-7; D uncertain. This CDR3 reads CASSQQDKSSYEQYF. CDR3 in DNA: TGTGCCAGCAGCCAACAAGACAAGAGCTCCTACGAGCAGTACTTC.